Described below is a single T cell receptor (beta chain) sequence and its context. V shed 4 bases and J 0 bases; nucleotides not matched to a gene: 13. The CDR3 has 19 residues. CDR1 is SGHNT and CDR2 is YYREEE in the germline V gene (reference sequence). Each CDR3 protein is one row after TCRdb ran MiXCR on the PCR reads. The sample has some 650,000 distinct CDR3 sequences; 20% are singletons. This sample is part of a study of molecular identifiers for immune sequencing clone quantification. The origin of this receptor is a human donor in good health. Some libraries in this study had Jurkat cell RNA spiked in. The genes are TRBV5-4 and TRBJ2-1; 10 bases map to TRBD2. Sequenced: naive CD8+ T cells from blood, with Jurkat cell RNA spiked in. Noted subset: FACS-sorted CD8+CD4-CCR7+CD45RA+ naive T cells. The CDR3 DNA sequence: TGTGCCAGCAGCGCAGGACTAGCGGCTGAATCTTCCTCCTACAATGAGCAGTTCTTC. Residues: CASSAGLAAESSSYNEQFF.